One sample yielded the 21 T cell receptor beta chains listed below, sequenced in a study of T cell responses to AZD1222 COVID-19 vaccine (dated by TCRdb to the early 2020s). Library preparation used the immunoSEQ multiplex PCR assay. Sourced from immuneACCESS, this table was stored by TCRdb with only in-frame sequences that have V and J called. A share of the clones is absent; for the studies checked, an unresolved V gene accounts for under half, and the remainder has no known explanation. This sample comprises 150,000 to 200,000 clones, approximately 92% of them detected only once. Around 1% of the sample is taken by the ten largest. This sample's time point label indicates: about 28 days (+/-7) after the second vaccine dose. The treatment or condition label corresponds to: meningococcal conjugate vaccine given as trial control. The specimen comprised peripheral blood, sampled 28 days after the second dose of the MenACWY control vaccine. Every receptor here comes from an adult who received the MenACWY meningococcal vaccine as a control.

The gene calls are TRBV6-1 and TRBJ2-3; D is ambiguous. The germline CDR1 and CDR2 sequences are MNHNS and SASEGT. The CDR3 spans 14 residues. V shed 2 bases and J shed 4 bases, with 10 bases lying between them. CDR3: CASSELGISDTQYF. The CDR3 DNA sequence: TGTGCCAGCAGTGAACTGGGGATCTCAGATACGCAGTATTTT.

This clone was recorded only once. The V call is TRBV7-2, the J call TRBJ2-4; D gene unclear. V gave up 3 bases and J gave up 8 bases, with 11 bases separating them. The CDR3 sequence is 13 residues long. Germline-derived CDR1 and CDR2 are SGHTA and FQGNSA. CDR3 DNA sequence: TGTGCCAGCAGCTTCACCAGCCTCGACATTCAGTACTTC. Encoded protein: CASSFTSLDIQYF.

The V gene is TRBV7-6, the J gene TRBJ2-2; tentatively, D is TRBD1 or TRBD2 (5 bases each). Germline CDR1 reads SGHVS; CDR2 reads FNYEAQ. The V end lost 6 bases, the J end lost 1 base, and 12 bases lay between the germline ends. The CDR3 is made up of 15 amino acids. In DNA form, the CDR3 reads TGTGCCAGCAGACCCGGGACCGAGAACACCGGGGAGCTGTTTTTT. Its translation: CASRPGTENTGELFF.

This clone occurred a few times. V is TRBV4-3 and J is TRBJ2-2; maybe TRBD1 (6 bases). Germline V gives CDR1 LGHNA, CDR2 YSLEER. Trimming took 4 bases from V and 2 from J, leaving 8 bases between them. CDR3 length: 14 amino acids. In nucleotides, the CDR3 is TGCGCCAGCAGCCTCAGGGGTAACACCGGGGAGCTGTTTTTT. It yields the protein CASSLRGNTGELFF.

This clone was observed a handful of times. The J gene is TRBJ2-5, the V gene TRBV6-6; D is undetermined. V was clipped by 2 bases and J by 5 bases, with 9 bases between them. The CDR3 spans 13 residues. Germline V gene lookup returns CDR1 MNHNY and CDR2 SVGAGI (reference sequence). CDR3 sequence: CASSYTGRETQYF. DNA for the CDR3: TGTGCCAGCAGTTACACCGGTAGGGAGACCCAGTACTTC.

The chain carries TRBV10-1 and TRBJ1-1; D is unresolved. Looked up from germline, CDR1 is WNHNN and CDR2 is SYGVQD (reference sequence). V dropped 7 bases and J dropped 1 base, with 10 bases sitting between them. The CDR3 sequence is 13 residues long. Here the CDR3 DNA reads TGCGCCAGCATTGGACTTGCGAACACTGAAGCTTTCTTT. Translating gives CASIGLANTEAFF.

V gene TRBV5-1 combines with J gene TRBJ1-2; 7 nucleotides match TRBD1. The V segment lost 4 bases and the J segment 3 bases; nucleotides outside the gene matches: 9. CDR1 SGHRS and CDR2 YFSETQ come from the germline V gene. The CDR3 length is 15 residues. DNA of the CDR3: TGCGCCAGCAGCGAAAACAGGGGTTTGGACTATGGCTACACCTTC. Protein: CASSENRGLDYGYTF.

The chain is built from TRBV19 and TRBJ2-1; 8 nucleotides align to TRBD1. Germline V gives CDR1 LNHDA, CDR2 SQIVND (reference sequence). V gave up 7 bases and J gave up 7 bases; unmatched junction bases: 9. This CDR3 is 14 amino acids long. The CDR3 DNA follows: TGTGCCAGTATCGGGCAGGGGGCGGGGAATGAGCAGTTCTTC. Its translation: CASIGQGAGNEQFF.

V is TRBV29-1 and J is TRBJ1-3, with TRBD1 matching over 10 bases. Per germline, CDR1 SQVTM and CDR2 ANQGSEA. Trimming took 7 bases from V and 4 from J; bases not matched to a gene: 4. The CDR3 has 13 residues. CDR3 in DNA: TGCAGCGGTGGGACAGGGGCAGGAAACACCATATATTTT. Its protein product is CSGGTGAGNTIYF.

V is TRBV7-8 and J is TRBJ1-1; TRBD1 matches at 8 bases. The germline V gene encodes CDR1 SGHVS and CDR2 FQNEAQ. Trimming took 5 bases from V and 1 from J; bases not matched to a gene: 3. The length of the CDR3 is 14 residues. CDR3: CASSRTGQNTEAFF. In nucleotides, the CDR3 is TGTGCCAGCAGCCGGACAGGGCAGAACACTGAAGCTTTCTTT.

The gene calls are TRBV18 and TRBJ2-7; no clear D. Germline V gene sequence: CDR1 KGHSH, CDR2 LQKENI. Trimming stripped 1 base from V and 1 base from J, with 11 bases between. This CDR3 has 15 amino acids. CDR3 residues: CASSPRITRSYEQYF. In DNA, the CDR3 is TGTGCCAGCTCACCACGGATTACGCGTTCCTACGAGCAGTACTTC. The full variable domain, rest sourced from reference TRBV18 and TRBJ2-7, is NAGVMQNPRHLVRRRGQEARLRCSPMKGHSHVYWYRQLPEEGLKFMVYLQKENIIDESGMPKERFSAEFPKEGPSILRIQQVVRGDSAAYFCASSPRITRSYEQYFGPGTRLTVT.

CDR3 DNA sequence: TGTGCCAGTAGTCCCGGGACAGTAGACTATGGCTACACCTTC. This encodes CASSPGTVDYGYTF. The chain employs TRBV19 and TRBJ1-2, with TRBD1 identical over 7 bases. Germline CDR1 and CDR2: LNHDA and SQIVND (reference sequence). V shed 5 bases and J 3 bases; nucleotides not matched to a gene: 6. The CDR3 sequence is 14 residues long.

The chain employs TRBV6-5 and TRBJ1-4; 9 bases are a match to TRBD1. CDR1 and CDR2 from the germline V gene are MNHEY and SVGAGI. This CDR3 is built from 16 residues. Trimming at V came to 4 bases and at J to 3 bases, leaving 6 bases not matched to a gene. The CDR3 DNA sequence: TGTGCCAGCAGTTTGTCCGGGACAGGGCCTAATGAAAAACTGTTTTTT. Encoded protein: CASSLSGTGPNEKLFF.

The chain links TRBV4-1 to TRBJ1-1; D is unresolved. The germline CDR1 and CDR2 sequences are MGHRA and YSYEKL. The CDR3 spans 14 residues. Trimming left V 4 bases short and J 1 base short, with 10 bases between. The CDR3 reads CASSLISRNTEAFF. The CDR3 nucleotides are TGCGCCAGCAGCCTCATATCCCGGAACACTGAAGCTTTCTTT.

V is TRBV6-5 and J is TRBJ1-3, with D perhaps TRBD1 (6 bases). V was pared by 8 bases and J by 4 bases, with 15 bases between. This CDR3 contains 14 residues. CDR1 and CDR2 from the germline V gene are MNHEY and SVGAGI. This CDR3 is CASFLGGAGNTIYF. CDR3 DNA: TGTGCCAGCTTTTTGGGGGGGGCAGGAAACACCATATATTTT.

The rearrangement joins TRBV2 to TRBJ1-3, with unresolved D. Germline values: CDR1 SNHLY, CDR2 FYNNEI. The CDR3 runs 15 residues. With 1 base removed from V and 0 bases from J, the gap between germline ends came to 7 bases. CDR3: CASSEGLISGNTIYF. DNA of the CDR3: TGTGCCAGCAGTGAAGGTCTAATCTCTGGAAACACCATATATTTT. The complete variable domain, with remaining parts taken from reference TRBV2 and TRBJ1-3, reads EPEVTQTPSHQVTQMGQEVILRCVPISNHLYFYWYRQILGQKVEFLVSFYNNEISEKSEIFDDQFSVERPDGSNFTLKIRSTKLEDSAMYFCASSEGLISGNTIYFGEGSWLTVV.

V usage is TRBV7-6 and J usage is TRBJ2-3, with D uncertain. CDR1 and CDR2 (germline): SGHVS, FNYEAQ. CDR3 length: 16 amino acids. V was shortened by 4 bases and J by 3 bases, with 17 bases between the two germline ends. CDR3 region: CASSSVFKSRTDTQYF. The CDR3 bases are TGTGCCAGCAGCTCCGTGTTTAAAAGTAGGACAGATACGCAGTATTTT.

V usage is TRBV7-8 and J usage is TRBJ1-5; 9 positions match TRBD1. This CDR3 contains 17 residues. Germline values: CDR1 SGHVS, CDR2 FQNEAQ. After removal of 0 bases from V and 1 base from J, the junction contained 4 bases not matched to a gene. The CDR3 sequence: CASSLAGTGRSNQPQHF. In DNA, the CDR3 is TGTGCCAGCAGCTTAGCGGGGACAGGGAGGAGCAATCAGCCCCAGCATTTT.

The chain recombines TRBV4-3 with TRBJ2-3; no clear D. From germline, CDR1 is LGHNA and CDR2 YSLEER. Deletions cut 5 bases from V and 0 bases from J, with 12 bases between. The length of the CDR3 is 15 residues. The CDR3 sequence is CASSLESGSTDTQYF. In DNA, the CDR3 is TGCGCCAGCAGCTTAGAATCCGGTAGCACAGATACGCAGTATTTT.

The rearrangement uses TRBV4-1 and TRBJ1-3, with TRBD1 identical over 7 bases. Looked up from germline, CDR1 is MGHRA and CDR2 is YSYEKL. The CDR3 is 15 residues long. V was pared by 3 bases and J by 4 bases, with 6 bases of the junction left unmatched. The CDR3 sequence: CASSHTGTEGNTIYF. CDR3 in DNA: TGCGCCAGCAGCCACACCGGGACAGAAGGAAACACCATATATTTT.

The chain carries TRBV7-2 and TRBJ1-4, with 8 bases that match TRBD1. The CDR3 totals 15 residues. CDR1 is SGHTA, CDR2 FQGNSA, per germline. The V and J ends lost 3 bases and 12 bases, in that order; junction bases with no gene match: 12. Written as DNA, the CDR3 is TGTGCCAGCAGCTTTGGGGACAGGAGGATGCAGGAACTGTTTTTT. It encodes CASSFGDRRMQELFF.